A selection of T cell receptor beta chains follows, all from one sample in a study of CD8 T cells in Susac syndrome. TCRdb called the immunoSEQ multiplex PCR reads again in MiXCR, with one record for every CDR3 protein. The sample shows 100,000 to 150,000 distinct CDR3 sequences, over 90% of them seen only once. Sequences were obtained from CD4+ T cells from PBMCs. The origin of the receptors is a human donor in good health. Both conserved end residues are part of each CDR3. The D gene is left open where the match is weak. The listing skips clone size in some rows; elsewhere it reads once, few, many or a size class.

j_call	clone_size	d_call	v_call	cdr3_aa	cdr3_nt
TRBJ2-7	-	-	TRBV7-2	CASSLPGREQYF	TGTGCCAGCAGCCTCCCGGGCCGAGAGCAGTACTTC
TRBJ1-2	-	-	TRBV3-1	CATLGDGYTF	TGTGCCACGCTAGGCGATGGCTACACCTTC
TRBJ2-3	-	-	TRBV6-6	CASSSRGSSTDTQYF	TGTGCCAGCAGTTCCCGTGGGAGTAGCACAGATACGCAGTATTTT
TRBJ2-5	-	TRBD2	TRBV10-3	CAISGGLALGETQYF	TGTGCCATCAGTGGGGGACTAGCGCTCGGGGAGACCCAGTACTTC
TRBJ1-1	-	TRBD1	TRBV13	CASSSDRGPGTEAFF	TGTGCCAGCAGCTCGGACAGGGGGCCGGGCACTGAAGCTTTCTTT
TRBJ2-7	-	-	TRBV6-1	CASRERDEQYF	TGTGCCAGCAGAGAAAGGGACGAGCAGTACTTC
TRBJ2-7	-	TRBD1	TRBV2	CASSDLGQGRNEQYF	TGTGCCAGCAGTGATCTGGGACAGGGGAGAAACGAGCAGTACTTC
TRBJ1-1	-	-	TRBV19	CASSITWTAMNTEAFF	TGTGCCAGTAGTATCACCTGGACAGCAATGAACACTGAAGCTTTCTTT
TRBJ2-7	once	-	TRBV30	CAWTVGAYEQYF	TGTGCCTGGACTGTGGGGGCCTACGAGCAGTACTTC
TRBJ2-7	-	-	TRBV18	CASSQNTGYEQYF	TGTGCCAGCTCCCAGAATACAGGGTACGAGCAGTACTTC